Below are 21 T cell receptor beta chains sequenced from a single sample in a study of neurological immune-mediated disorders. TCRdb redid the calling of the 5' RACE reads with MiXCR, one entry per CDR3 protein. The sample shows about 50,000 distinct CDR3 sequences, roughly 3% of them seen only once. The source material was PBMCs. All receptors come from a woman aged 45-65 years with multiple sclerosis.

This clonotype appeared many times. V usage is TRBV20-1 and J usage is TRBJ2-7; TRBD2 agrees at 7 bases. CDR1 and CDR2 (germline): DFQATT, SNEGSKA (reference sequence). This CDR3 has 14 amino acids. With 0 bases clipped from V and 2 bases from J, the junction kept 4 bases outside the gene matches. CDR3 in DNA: TGCAGTGCTAGAGACCTGGCGGGAGCCTACGAGCAGTACTTC. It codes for CSARDLAGAYEQYF.

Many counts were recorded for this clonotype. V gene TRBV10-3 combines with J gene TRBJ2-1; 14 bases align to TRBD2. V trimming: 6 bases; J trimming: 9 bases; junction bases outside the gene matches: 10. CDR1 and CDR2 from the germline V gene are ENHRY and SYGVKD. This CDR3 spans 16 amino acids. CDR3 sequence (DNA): TGTGCCATCAGCTTGACTAGCGGGAGGGCCGTAACTGAGCAGTTCTTC. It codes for CAISLTSGRAVTEQFF.

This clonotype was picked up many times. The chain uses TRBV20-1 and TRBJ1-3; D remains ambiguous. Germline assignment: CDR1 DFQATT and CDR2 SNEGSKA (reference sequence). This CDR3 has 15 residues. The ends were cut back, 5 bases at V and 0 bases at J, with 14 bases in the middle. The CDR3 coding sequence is TGCAGTGCTCTTGAGGTCTTCAGCTCTGGAAACACCATATATTTT. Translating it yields CSALEVFSSGNTIYF.

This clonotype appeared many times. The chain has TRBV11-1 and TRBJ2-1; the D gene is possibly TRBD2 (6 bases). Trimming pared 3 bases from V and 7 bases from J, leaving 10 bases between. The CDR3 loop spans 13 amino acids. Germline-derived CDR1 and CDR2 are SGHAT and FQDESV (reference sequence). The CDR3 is CASSLTGVNEQFF. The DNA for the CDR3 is TGTGCCAGCAGCTTGACGGGAGTAAATGAGCAGTTCTTC.

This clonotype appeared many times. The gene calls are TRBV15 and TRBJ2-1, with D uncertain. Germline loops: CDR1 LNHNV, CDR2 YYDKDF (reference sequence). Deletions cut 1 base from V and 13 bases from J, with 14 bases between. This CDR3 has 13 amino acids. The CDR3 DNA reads TGTGCCACCAGCAGAGTCCCTAGGGTGTATCAGTTCTTC. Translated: CATSRVPRVYQFF.

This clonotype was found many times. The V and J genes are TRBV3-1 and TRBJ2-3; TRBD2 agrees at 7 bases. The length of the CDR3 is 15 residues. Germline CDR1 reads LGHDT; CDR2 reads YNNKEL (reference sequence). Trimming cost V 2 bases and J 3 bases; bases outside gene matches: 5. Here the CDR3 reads CASSQRAGQTDTQYF. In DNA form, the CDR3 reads TGTGCCAGCAGCCAACGAGCGGGGCAAACAGATACGCAGTATTTT.

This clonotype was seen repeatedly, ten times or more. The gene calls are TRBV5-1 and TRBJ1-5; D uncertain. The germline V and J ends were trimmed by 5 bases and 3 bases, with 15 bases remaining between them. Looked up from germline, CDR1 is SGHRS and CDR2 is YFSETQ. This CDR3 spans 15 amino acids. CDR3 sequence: CASRTTPAANQPQHF. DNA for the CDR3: TGCGCCAGCAGAACAACGCCGGCCGCCAATCAGCCCCAGCATTTT.

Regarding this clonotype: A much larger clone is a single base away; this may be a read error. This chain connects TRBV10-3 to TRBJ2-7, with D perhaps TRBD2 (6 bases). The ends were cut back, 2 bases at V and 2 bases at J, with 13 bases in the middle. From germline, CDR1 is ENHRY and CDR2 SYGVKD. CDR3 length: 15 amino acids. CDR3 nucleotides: TGTGCCATCAGTGAGAATAGCGGAACTACCTACGAGCAGTACTTC. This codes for CAISENSGTTYEQYF.

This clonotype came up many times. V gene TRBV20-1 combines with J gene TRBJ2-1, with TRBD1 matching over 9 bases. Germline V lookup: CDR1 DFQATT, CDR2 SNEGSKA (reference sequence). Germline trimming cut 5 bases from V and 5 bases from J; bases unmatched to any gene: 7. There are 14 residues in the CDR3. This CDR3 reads CSAARTGVDNEQFF. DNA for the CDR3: TGCAGTGCTGCAAGGACAGGGGTCGACAATGAGCAGTTCTTC.

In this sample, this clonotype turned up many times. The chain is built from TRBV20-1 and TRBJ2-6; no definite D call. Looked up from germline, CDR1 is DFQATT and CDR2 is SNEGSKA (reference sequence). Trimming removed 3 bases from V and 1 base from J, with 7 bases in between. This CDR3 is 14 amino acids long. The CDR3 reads CSARSASGANVLTF. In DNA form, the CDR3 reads TGCAGTGCTAGGTCTGCATCTGGGGCCAACGTCCTGACTTTC.

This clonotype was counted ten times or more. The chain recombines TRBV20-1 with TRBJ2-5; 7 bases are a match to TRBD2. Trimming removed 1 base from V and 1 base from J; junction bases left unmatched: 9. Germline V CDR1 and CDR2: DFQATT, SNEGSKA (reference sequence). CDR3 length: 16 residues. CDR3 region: CSARVRGRESQETQYF. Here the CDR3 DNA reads TGCAGTGCTAGAGTCCGTGGGCGGGAGAGCCAAGAGACCCAGTACTTC.

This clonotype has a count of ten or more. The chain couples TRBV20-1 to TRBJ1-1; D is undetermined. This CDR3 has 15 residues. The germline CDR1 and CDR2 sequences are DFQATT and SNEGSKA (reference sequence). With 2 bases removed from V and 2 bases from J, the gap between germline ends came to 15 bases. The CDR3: CSARSPWERNTEAFF. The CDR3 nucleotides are TGCAGTGCTAGATCCCCTTGGGAAAGAAACACTGAAGCTTTCTTT.

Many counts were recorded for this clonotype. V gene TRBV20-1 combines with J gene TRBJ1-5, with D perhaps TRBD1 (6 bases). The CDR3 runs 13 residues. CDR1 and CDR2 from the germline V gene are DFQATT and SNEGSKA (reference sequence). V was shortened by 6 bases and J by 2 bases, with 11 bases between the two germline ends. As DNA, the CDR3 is TGCAGTGCGCGGACAGTTGGCAATCAGCCCCAGCATTTT. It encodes CSARTVGNQPQHF.

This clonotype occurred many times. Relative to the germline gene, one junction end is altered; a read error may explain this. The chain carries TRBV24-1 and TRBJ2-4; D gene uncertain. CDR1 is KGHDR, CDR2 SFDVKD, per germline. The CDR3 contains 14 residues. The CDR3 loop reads CATKTTEAKNIQYF. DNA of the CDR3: TGTGCCACAAAAACGACCGAAGCCAAAAACATTCAATACTTC.

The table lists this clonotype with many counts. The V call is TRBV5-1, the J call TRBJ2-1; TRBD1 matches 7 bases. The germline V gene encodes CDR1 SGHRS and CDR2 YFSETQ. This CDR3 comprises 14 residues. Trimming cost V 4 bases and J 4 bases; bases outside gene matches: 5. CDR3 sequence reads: CASSDRVGYNEQFF. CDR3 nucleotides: TGCGCCAGCAGCGACAGGGTGGGATACAATGAGCAGTTCTTC.

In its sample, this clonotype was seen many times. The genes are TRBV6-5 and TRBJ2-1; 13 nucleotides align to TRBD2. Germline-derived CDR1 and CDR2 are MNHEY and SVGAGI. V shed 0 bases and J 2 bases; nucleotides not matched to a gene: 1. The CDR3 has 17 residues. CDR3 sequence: CASSYSGTSGAYNEQFF. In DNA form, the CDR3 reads TGTGCCAGCAGTTACTCCGGGACTAGCGGGGCCTACAATGAGCAGTTCTTC.

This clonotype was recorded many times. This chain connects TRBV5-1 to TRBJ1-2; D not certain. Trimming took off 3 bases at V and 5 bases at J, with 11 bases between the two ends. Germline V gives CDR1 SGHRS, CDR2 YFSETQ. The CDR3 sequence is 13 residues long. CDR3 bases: TGCGCCAGCAGCTCTGCCAGGTCGTATGGCTACACCTTC. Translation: CASSSARSYGYTF. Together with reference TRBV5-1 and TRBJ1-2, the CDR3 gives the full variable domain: KAGVTQTPRYLIKTRGQQVTLSCSPISGHRSVSWYQQTPGQGLQFLFEYFSETQRNKGNFPGRFSGRQFSNSRSEMNVSTLELGDSALYLCASSSARSYGYTFGSGTRLTVV.

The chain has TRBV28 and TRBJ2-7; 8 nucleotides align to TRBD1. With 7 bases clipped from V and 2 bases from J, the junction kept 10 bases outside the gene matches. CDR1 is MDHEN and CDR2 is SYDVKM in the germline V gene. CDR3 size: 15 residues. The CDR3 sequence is CASNQGGQVTYEQYF. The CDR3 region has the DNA TGTGCCAGCAACCAAGGGGGACAGGTCACCTACGAGCAGTACTTC. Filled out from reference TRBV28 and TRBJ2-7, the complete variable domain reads DVKVTQSSRYLVKRTGEKVFLECVQDMDHENMFWYRQDPGLGLRLIYFSYDVKMKEKGDIPEGYSVSREKKERFSLILESASTNQTSMYLCASNQGGQVTYEQYFGPGTRLTVT.

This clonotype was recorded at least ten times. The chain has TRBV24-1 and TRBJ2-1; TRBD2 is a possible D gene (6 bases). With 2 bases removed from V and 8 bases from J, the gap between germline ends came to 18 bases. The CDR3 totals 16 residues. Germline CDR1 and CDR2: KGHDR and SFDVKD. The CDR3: CATSDSPGRGTHEQFF. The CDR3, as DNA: TGTGCCACCAGTGATTCCCCGGGGCGCGGGACCCATGAGCAGTTCTTC.

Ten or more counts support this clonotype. CDR3 sequence: CSAQRAQETQYF. In nucleotides, the CDR3 is TGCAGTGCCCAGAGGGCACAAGAGACCCAGTACTTC. The V gene is TRBV20-1, the J gene TRBJ2-5; D is possibly TRBD2 (5 bases). Germline CDR1 and CDR2: DFQATT and SNEGSKA (reference sequence). V dropped 6 bases and J dropped 2 bases, with 10 bases sitting between them. The CDR3 is 12 residues long.

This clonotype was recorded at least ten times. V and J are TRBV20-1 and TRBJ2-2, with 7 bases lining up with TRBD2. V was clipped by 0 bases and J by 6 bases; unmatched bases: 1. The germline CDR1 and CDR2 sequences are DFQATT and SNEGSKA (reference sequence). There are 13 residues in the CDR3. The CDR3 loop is CSARDAGAGELFF. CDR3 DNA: TGCAGTGCTAGAGATGCGGGGGCCGGGGAGCTGTTTTTT.